One and the same sample provided the 29 T cell receptor beta chains below, sequenced in a study of blood T cells in healthy people across ages. The use of a sample-barcoded 5' primer and a J-beta primer mix characterized a second PCR of roughly 6 to 11 cycles. Using its own MiXCR run on the 5' RACE reads, TCRdb lists one record per CDR3 protein. The table shows about 1.8 million distinct CDR3 sequences, with 49% occurring only once. The sample consisted of blood. These receptors originate from a woman aged 40-49 years in good health.

The rearrangement joins TRBV7-2 to TRBJ2-1; the D is unclear. Looked up from germline, CDR1 is SGHTA and CDR2 is FQGNSA. V was trimmed by 3 bases and J by 7 bases, leaving 16 bases between them. The CDR3 runs to 15 residues. The CDR3: CASSLFAALGNEQFF. The CDR3 region has the DNA TGTGCCAGCAGCTTGTTTGCGGCCCTGGGGAATGAGCAGTTCTTC.

This rearrangement joins TRBV27 to TRBJ2-7; a weak D match, TRBD1 (6 bases). Trimming took 2 bases from V and 1 from J, leaving 12 bases between them. This CDR3 has 15 amino acids. Germline loops: CDR1 MNHEY, CDR2 SMNVEV (reference sequence). CDR3 sequence: CASSLRQALSYEQYF. DNA for the CDR3: TGTGCCAGCAGTTTACGACAGGCTCTTTCCTACGAGCAGTACTTC.

The V and J genes are TRBV20-1 and TRBJ2-3; the D gene is possibly TRBD2 (5 bases). The CDR3 spans 15 residues. Germline loops: CDR1 DFQATT, CDR2 SNEGSKA (reference sequence). V lost 1 base to trimming and J lost 4 bases, with 15 bases between them. CDR3 amino acids: CSARGHGAVADTQYF. The CDR3, as DNA: TGCAGTGCTAGAGGGCACGGAGCGGTAGCAGATACGCAGTATTTT.

Only a few counts were recorded for this clonotype. V is TRBV4-3 and J is TRBJ2-7, with D maybe TRBD1 (5 bases). The CDR3 consists of 14 residues. Trimming took off 0 bases at V and 4 bases at J, with 10 bases between the two ends. Germline CDR1 is LGHNA and CDR2 is YSLEER. The chain's CDR3 is CASSQDRPGYEQYF. The CDR3 nucleotides read TGCGCCAGCAGCCAAGATCGGCCAGGGTACGAGCAGTACTTC.

This chain links TRBV3-1 with TRBJ2-7; perhaps TRBD2 as D (5 bases). CDR3 size: 16 residues. V was trimmed by 2 bases and J by 3 bases, leaving 17 bases between them. The germline gives CDR1 LGHDT, CDR2 YNNKEL (reference sequence). The CDR3 region is CASSQQRPQPLYEQYF. The CDR3 coding sequence is TGTGCCAGCAGCCAACAGCGGCCTCAGCCCCTCTACGAGCAGTACTTC.

The rearrangement joins TRBV29-1 to TRBJ1-1, with no clear D. CDR3 length: 14 amino acids. Trimming took off 5 bases at V and 0 bases at J, with 13 bases between the two ends. In germline, CDR1 is SQVTM, CDR2 ANQGSEA. This CDR3 is CSVPPREMNTEAFF. The CDR3 DNA follows: TGCAGCGTTCCGCCTCGAGAGATGAACACTGAAGCTTTCTTT.

The sample holds a few counts of this clonotype. The chain joins TRBV24-1 to TRBJ2-7, with a weak D call TRBD2 (6 bases). The germline CDR1 and CDR2 sequences are KGHDR and SFDVKD. This CDR3 has 14 amino acids. Trimming left V 4 bases short and J 2 bases short, with 11 bases between. In DNA, the CDR3 is TGTGCCACCAGTGACAGGACGGGGGCCTACGAGCAGTACTTC. Translation: CATSDRTGAYEQYF.

The chain joins TRBV14 to TRBJ2-1; D might be TRBD2 (5 bases). Trimming removed 10 bases at V and 6 bases at J, with 22 bases between. The CDR3 sequence is 15 residues long. Germline CDR1 is SGHDN and CDR2 is FVKESK. This CDR3 reads CATSKAGLSTNEQFF. The CDR3 region has the DNA TGTGCCACCTCAAAGGCAGGACTGTCGACCAATGAGCAGTTCTTC.

This clonotype was observed a single time. At one end the junction does not follow the germline gene, possibly because of a read error. This chain uses TRBV7-3 with TRBJ2-1; D is perhaps TRBD1 or TRBD2 (6 bases each). The CDR3 runs 14 residues. In germline, CDR1 is SGHTA, CDR2 FQGTGA. CDR3 DNA: TGTGCCAGCAACTTAGGGGCACAGGGAGGTGAGCAGTTCTTC. Protein sequence: CASNLGAQGGEQFF.

V usage is TRBV20-1 and J usage is TRBJ2-7, with 7 positions matching TRBD1. Germline loops: CDR1 DFQATT, CDR2 SNEGSKA (reference sequence). The J segment lost 2 bases and the V segment lost 6 bases, leaving 7 bases of the junction unmatched. This CDR3 comprises 13 residues. The CDR3 here is CSAPRGQTYEQYF. In DNA, the CDR3 is TGCAGTGCCCCGAGGGGACAGACCTACGAGCAGTACTTC.

This rearrangement joins TRBV20-1 to TRBJ2-1, with 7 bases lining up with TRBD1. V was pared by 3 bases and J by 8 bases, with 4 bases of the junction left unmatched. The germline CDR1 and CDR2 sequences are DFQATT and SNEGSKA (reference sequence). CDR3 length: 12 amino acids. The CDR3 sequence is CSARRTGDEQFF. Here the CDR3 DNA reads TGCAGTGCTAGGAGGACAGGCGATGAGCAGTTCTTC.

V gene TRBV11-1 combines with J gene TRBJ2-1, with 11 bases aligning to TRBD2. The CDR3 totals 16 residues. J lost 9 bases, V lost 6 bases, and 13 bases had no gene match. The V gene's germline CDR1 is SGHAT and CDR2 FQDESV (reference sequence). The DNA for the CDR3 is TGTGCCAGCAGGTCGCGTAGCGGGGGGGCGGCAATTGAGCAGTTCTTC. Encoded protein: CASRSRSGGAAIEQFF.

In DNA, the CDR3 is TGTGCCAGCTCACCGGGGCCACAGGGGGCCAACGTCCTGACTTTC. It codes for CASSPGPQGANVLTF. The rearrangement joins TRBV18 to TRBJ2-6; D might be TRBD1 (5 bases). V lost 3 bases, J lost 4 bases, and 10 bases lay in between. Germline-derived CDR1 and CDR2 are KGHSH and LQKENI. This CDR3 is 15 amino acids long.

This clonotype was seen more than once but under ten times. The chain couples TRBV4-1 to TRBJ2-5, with 8 bases matching TRBD2. Germline V gene lookup returns CDR1 MGHRA and CDR2 YSYEKL. The length of the CDR3 is 17 residues. V was clipped by 1 base and J by 2 bases; unmatched bases: 9. The CDR3 nucleotides read TGCGCCAGCAGCCAAGCACCTAGCGGGCCACCTCAAGAGACCCAGTACTTC. Protein: CASSQAPSGPPQETQYF.

This clonotype has only a few counts. J is TRBJ2-5 and V is TRBV27; either TRBD1 or TRBD2 may fit D (5 bases each). The CDR3 length is 13 residues. Germline CDR1 MNHEY, CDR2 SMNVEV (reference sequence). V lost 4 bases to trimming and J lost 3 bases, with 9 bases between them. This CDR3 reads CASSWDGKETQYF. The CDR3 DNA follows: TGTGCCAGCAGTTGGGACGGAAAAGAGACCCAGTACTTC.

This clonotype was seen a handful of times. The chain joins TRBV20-1 to TRBJ2-7, with TRBD1 as a possible D gene (7 bases). Germline V gene lookup returns CDR1 DFQATT and CDR2 SNEGSKA (reference sequence). The CDR3 runs to 15 residues. Trimming shortened V by 0 bases and J by 0 bases, and 12 bases separated the two germline ends. The CDR3 loop reads CSARDQGGPSYEQYF. The CDR3 DNA reads as TGCAGTGCTAGAGATCAGGGGGGCCCCTCCTACGAGCAGTACTTC.

This clonotype has just a few counts. The chain links TRBV6-2 or TRBV6-3 to TRBJ2-3, with 8 bases fitting TRBD1. Germline trimming cut 5 bases from V and 7 bases from J; bases unmatched to any gene: 11. Per the germline V gene, CDR1 is MNHEY and CDR2 is SVGEGT. This CDR3 region has 15 residues. In DNA, the CDR3 is TGTGCCAGCAGTCGGATTGGACAGGGTTCCCATACGCAGTATTTT. Residues: CASSRIGQGSHTQYF.

In this sample, this clonotype turned up a few times. The gene calls are TRBV7-2 and TRBJ2-1; a possible D gene is TRBD2 (6 bases). CDR1 and CDR2 (germline): SGHTA, FQGNSA. The V and J ends lost 5 bases and 9 bases respectively, with 17 bases between them. This CDR3 contains 14 residues. The CDR3 DNA reads as TGTGCCAGCAGCCGTTTGCGGCAGGGAGGTGAGCAGTTCTTC. Translation gives CASSRLRQGGEQFF.

The J gene is TRBJ2-1, the V gene TRBV20-1; TRBD2 agrees at 7 bases. The V gene's germline CDR1 is DFQATT and CDR2 SNEGSKA (reference sequence). With 5 bases clipped from V and 6 bases from J, the junction kept 4 bases outside the gene matches. This CDR3 region has 12 residues. The chain's CDR3 is CSALGGGNEQFF. The CDR3 nucleotides read TGCAGTGCTCTTGGGGGGGGCAATGAGCAGTTCTTC.

This clonotype was observed a few times. This chain joins TRBV6-1 and TRBJ2-1; TRBD2 might be the D (7 bases). CDR3 length: 18 residues. CDR1 is MNHNS and CDR2 is SASEGT in the germline V gene. The V end was cut by 2 bases, the J end by 0 bases, with 17 bases between. The CDR3 DNA follows: TGTGCCAGCAGTGAATGGAGTTTGGGGGGGCTCTCCTACAATGAGCAGTTCTTC. This gives the protein CASSEWSLGGLSYNEQFF.

Remarks on this clonotype: One junction end disagrees with the germline gene, perhaps due to a read error. The chain uses TRBV29-1 and TRBJ2-3; D is perhaps TRBD1 (5 bases). From germline, CDR1 is SQVTM and CDR2 ANQGSEA. The CDR3 runs to 13 residues. DNA for the CDR3: TGCAGCGTCGCACAGGTTTCCGCAGAGACGCAGTATTTT. It is translated as CSVAQVSAETQYF.

The chain recombines TRBV12-5 with TRBJ2-1; D remains unclear. CDR1 LGHNT and CDR2 FRNRAP come from the germline V gene. The CDR3 covers 13 residues. V dropped 0 bases and J dropped 8 bases, with 8 bases sitting between them. The DNA of the CDR3 is TGTGCTAGTGGTTTGGTCCCAGGTCATGAGCAGTTCTTC. It encodes CASGLVPGHEQFF.

This clonotype showed up just a few times. The rearrangement joins TRBV4-2 to TRBJ2-7; D remains ambiguous. The CDR3 loop spans 13 amino acids. Germline V gives CDR1 LGHNA, CDR2 YNFKEQ. Trimming left V 0 bases short and J 5 bases short, with 8 bases between. In DNA form, the CDR3 reads TGTGCCAGCAGCCAAGATCAGGAGAACGAGCAGTACTTC. It encodes CASSQDQENEQYF.

Regarding this clonotype: This may arise from a read error, as a much more abundant clone is one base away. The V call is TRBV9, the J call TRBJ2-5; weak D call: TRBD1 (6 bases). The CDR3 consists of 14 residues. Germline V lookup: CDR1 SGDLS, CDR2 YYNGEE. V lost 5 bases and J 11 bases, leaving 22 bases between the germline ends. The CDR3 here is CASRAGPGDNEQYF. The CDR3, as DNA: TGTGCCAGCAGAGCCGGGCCTGGGGACAATGAGCAGTACTTC.

The gene calls are TRBV20-1 and TRBJ2-5, with a tentative D call TRBD1 (6 bases). Per germline, CDR1 DFQATT and CDR2 SNEGSKA (reference sequence). V was pared by 0 bases and J by 5 bases, with 13 bases between. This CDR3 is built from 14 residues. CDR3 in amino acids: CSARDHGRGETQYF. Written as DNA, the CDR3 is TGCAGTGCTAGAGATCACGGCAGGGGTGAGACCCAGTACTTC.

This clonotype showed up just a few times. CDR3 sequence (DNA): TGCAGTGCTAGAGGCATTTCTAGCACAGATACGCAGTATTTT. Translating it yields CSARGISSTDTQYF. J is TRBJ2-3 and V is TRBV20-1; D gene ambiguous. Germline V gene sequence: CDR1 DFQATT, CDR2 SNEGSKA (reference sequence). The CDR3 loop spans 14 amino acids. The V end lost 1 base, the J end lost 0 bases, and 8 bases lay between the germline ends.

This rearrangement joins TRBV4-2 to TRBJ2-3; TRBD1 matches 12 bases. Germline V CDR1 and CDR2: LGHNA, YNFKEQ. The length of the CDR3 is 18 residues. V lost 7 bases and J lost 1; bases outside the gene matches: 12. CDR3 nucleotide sequence: TGTGCCAGCATAGACGGGACAGGGGGCCCTCGGGGCACAGATACGCAGTATTTT. Its translation is CASIDGTGGPRGTDTQYF.

V usage is TRBV4-2 and J usage is TRBJ1-2; TRBD1 agrees at 8 bases. Germline V gene sequence: CDR1 LGHNA, CDR2 YNFKEQ. The CDR3 consists of 17 residues. J was trimmed by 1 base and V by 0 bases; bases with no gene match: 7. As DNA, the CDR3 is TGTGCCAGCAGCCAAGATCTAAAGGGACAGGTTAACTATGGCTACACCTTC. It encodes CASSQDLKGQVNYGYTF.

The chain couples TRBV2 to TRBJ1-4, with D uncertain. The V end lost 10 bases, the J end lost 7 bases, and 13 bases lay between the germline ends. Germline V CDR1 and CDR2: SNHLY, FYNNEI. This CDR3 is 12 amino acids long. The CDR3 loop is CANKVAREKLFF. For the CDR3, the DNA is TGTGCCAACAAGGTGGCACGTGAAAAACTGTTTTTT.